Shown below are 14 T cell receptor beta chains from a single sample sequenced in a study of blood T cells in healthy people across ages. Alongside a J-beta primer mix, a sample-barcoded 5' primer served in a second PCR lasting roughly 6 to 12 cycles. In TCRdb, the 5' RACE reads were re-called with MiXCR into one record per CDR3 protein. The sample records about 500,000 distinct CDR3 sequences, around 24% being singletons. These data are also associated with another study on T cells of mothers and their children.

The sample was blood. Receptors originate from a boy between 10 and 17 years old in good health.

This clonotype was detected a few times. The CDR3, as DNA: TGTGCCAGCAGCTCCCCTCGGAGGCTCTCCTACAATGAGCAGTTCTTC. Its protein product is CASSSPRRLSYNEQFF. This chain connects TRBV7-2 to TRBJ2-1; TRBD2 is a possible D gene (5 bases). This CDR3 spans 16 amino acids. The ends were cut back, 4 bases at V and 0 bases at J, with 13 bases in the middle. Germline V gene sequence: CDR1 SGHTA, CDR2 FQGNSA. Full variable domain (outside the CDR3, taken from reference TRBV7-2 and TRBJ2-1): GAGVSQSPSNKVTEKGKDVELRCDPISGHTALYWYRQSLGQGLEFLIYFQGNSAPDKSGLPSDRFSAERTGGSVSTLTIQRTQQEDSAVYLCASSSPRRLSYNEQFFGPGTRLTVL.

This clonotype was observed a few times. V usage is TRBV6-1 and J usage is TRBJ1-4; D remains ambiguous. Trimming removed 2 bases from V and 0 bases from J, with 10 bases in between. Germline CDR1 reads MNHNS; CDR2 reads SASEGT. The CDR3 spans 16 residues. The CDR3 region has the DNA TGTGCCAGCAGTGAACGGATCCCTGCAACTAATGAAAAACTGTTTTTT. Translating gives CASSERIPATNEKLFF.

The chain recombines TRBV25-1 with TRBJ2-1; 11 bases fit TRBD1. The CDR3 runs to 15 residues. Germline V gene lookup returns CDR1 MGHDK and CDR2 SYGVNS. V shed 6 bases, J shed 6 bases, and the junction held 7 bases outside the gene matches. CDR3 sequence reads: CASSSGTGGSNEQFF. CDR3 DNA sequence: TGTGCCAGCAGCTCCGGGACAGGGGGGAGCAATGAGCAGTTCTTC.

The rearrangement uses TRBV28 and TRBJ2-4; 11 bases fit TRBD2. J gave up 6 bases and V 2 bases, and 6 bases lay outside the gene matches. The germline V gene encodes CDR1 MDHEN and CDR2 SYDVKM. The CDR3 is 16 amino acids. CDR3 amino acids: CASSLKYLAGGNIQYF. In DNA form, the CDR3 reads TGTGCCAGCAGTTTAAAATACCTAGCGGGAGGAAACATTCAGTACTTC. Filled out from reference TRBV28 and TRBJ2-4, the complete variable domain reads DVKVTQSSRYLVKRTGEKVFLECVQDMDHENMFWYRQDPGLGLRLIYFSYDVKMKEKGDIPEGYSVSREKKERFSLILESASTNQTSMYLCASSLKYLAGGNIQYFGAGTRLSVL.

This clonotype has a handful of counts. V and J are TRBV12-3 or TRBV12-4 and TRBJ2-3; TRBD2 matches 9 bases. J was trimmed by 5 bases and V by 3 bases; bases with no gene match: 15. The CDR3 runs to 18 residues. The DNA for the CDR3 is TGTGCCAGCAGTTTTCGTCTAACTAGCGGGCAGGCCCAAGATACGCAGTATTTT. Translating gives CASSFRLTSGQAQDTQYF.

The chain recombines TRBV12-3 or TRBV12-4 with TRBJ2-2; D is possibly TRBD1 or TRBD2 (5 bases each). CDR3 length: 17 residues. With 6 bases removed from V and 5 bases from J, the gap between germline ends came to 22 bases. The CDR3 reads CASSQVAGSKATGELFF. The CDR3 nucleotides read TGTGCCAGCAGCCAAGTAGCAGGGAGTAAGGCGACCGGGGAGCTGTTTTTT.

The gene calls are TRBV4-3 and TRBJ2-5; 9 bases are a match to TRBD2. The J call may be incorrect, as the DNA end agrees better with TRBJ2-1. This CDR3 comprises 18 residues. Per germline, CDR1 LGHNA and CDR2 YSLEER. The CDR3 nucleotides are TGCGCCAGCAGCCAAGATCGGGCGGGAGGGCCGTTCCCTAATGAGCAGTTCTTC. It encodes CASSQDRAGGPFPNEQFF.

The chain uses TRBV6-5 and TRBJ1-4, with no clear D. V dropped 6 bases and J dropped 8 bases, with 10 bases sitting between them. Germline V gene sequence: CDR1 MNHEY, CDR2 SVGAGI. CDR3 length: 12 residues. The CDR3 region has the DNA TGTGCCAGCAGCTACACTGGGGAAAAACTGTTTTTT. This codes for CASSYTGEKLFF.

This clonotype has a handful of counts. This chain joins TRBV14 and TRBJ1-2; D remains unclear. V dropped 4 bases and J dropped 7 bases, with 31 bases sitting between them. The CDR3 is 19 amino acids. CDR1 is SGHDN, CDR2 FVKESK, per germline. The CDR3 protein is CASSPLMGKFLSFPSGYTF. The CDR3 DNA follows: TGTGCCAGCAGCCCCCTTATGGGGAAGTTTTTATCGTTTCCCAGTGGCTACACCTTC. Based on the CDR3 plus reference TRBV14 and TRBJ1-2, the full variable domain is EAGVTQFPSHSVIEKGQTVTLRCDPISGHDNLYWYRRVMGKEIKFLLHFVKESKQDESGMPNNRFLAERTGGTYSTLKVQPAELEDSGVYFCASSPLMGKFLSFPSGYTFGSGTRLTVV.

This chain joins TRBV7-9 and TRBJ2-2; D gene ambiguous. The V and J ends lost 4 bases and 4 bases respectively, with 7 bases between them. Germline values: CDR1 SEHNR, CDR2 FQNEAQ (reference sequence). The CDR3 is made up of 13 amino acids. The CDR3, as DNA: TGTGCCAGCAGCTCGTTCCGCACCGGGGAGCTGTTTTTT. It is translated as CASSSFRTGELFF.

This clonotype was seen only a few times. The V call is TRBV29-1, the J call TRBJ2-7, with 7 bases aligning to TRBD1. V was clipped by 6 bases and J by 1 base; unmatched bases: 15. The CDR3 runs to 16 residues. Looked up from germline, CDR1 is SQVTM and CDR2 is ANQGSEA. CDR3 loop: CSVVGGPGQKSYEQYF. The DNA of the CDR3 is TGCAGCGTCGTAGGGGGTCCGGGACAGAAGTCCTACGAGCAGTACTTC.

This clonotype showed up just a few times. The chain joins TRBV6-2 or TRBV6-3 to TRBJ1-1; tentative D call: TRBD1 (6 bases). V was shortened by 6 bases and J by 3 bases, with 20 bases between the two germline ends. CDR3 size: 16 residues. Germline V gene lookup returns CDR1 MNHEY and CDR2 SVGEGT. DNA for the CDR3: TGTGCCAGCAGCGTCACAGGGAAAGGAGGGTACACTGAAGCTTTCTTT. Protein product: CASSVTGKGGYTEAFF.

The CDR3 coding sequence is TGTGCCAGCAGCAAAAATTACGAGCAGTACTTC. It yields the protein CASSKNYEQYF. The chain joins TRBV21-1 to TRBJ2-7. TRBV21-1 is designated a pseudogene. The CDR3 runs to 11 residues.

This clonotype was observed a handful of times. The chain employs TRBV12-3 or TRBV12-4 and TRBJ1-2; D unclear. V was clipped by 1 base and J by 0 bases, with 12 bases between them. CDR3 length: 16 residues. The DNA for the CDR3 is TGTGCCAGCAGTTTAGTGGCCTACTCAGCTAACTATGGCTACACCTTC. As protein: CASSLVAYSANYGYTF.